The sequence of this T cell receptor beta chain was determined in a study of human thymus T cells (dated by TCRdb to the early 2020s). Background for the entire study: The study described the TCR alpha and beta repertoires in under ten infant thymus samples and a few matching peripheral blood samples. The cohort included six male and a couple of female infants, with donor ages spanning 7 to 244 days.

The immunoSEQ multiplex PCR assay was used to amplify the TCRB and TCRAD loci from a standardized quantity of quality-controlled genomic DNA. The amplicons covered the V(D)J region and were long enough to include the CDR3 and to identify the V and J genes. The amplicons were sequenced on an Illumina platform via the commercial immunoSEQ service. Under the source paper's analysis protocol: Corrections for primer bias and sequencing errors followed previously described methods, while TCRAD and TCRB definitions were based on the IMGT database. Repertoires were analysed with immunoSEQ Analyzer 3.0 and VDJTools, covering basic statistics, V/J segment usage, diversity estimates, rarefaction and pairwise overlap. Diversity was estimated with Chao1, ChaoE, Efron-Thisted, Shannon and inverse Simpson indices, and also on datasets down-sampled to the smallest sample. Repertoire overlap was assessed by strict matching of CDR3 nucleotide sequence, V gene and J gene, and clustering was done by Jaccard-based multidimensional scaling. As stored in TCRdb, this immuneACCESS dataset retains in-frame rearrangements with V and J assigned. A fraction of the clones does not appear; measured against another copy, unresolved V genes explain less than half of the discrepancy, and the remainder lacks a known reason. Clonal size and the V and J genes are those of that table, whereas D and trimming came from the DNA. The sample table lists some 130,000 clones, around 95% of them with a count of one. Under 0.025% of the sample comes from the top ten.

Points the paper makes about the study in general: Usage of V and J gene segments appeared to be biased in both the thymic and the peripheral blood repertoires. According to the related research, thymic TCR repertoires were highly overlapping among unrelated individuals. Thymus samples yielded on average around 850,000 unique TCRB clonotypes, compared with around 79,000 from blood samples.

As concerns this clone: No antigen is known for it. The sample holds no much larger clone one base away, and base qualities are not on file.

Including cysteine and phenylalanine, the CDR3 has 15 amino acids. Only the CDR3 portion is preserved as DNA: 45 bases, with reading frame beginning at the first base. V is cut by 1 base and J by 5 bases, and the space between the germline ends is 14 bases. Reading the germline V gene gives CDR1 LGHNA and CDR2 YNFKEQ. Thymus tissue was obtained as surgical resects removed during corrective cardiac surgery. The donors were immunologically healthy infants in Finland who had open corrective cardiac surgery for congenital heart defects. After being mechanically released from the tissue, thymocytes were kept at -70 degrees C in pellets of roughly 10-30 million cells. A QIAsymphony instrument was used to extract genomic DNA from frozen cell pellets.

This receptor chain uses TRBV4-2 and TRBJ2-5, with the D segment identity uncertain. This TCR was recovered from a boy in the first two years of life with a congenital heart defect but otherwise immunologically healthy. The sample taken for sequencing was thymus tissue. The DNA is TGTGCCAGCAGCCAAGTCCAAGACTTACTCGAGACCCAGTACTTC. This encodes CASSQVQDLLETQYF.